This T cell receptor (beta chain) is from a study of shared clonotypes between healthy human individuals. Study-level points and caveats: Sampling included only blood; tissue repertoires likely differ.

Comments on this clone: The target antigen is unknown. Other DNA sequences in this sample translate to the same CDR3.

The ends lost 0 bases at V and 5 bases at J; junction bases unmatched: 4. Germline V gene sequence: CDR1 SGHRS, CDR2 YFSETQ. The CDR3 totals 14 residues. The assay was immunoSEQ multiplex PCR, and TCRdb's table has in-frame clones only and misses some. The sample consists of about 1.5 million clones, 98% of them appearing once. The sample comprised naive CD4+ T cells sorted from blood. Noted subset: CD45RA+ positively selected. The chain couples TRBV5-1 to TRBJ1-2; 7 positions agree with TRBD1. The source of this sequence is a man aged 30-40 years in good health. CDR3 DNA: TGCGCCAGCAGCTTGGACAGGGGAGGTTATGGCTACACCTTC. Protein sequence: CASSLDRGGYGYTF.